The 23 T cell receptor beta chains below were found in one sample sequenced in a study of early stage breast cancer tumors. TCRdb's table, derived via immunoSEQ multiplex PCR, lists solely in-frame clones and lacks some. The data show approximately 31,000 clones, roughly 81% seen once. The sample consisted of breast tumor tissue. The receptors were sampled from a person younger than 45 with breast cancer.

This chain connects TRBV30 to TRBJ1-2, with D unclear. The V end lost 5 bases, the J end lost 1 base, and 8 bases lay between the germline ends. CDR1 and CDR2 (germline): GTSNPN, SVGIG (reference sequence). This CDR3 contains 12 residues. The CDR3 spells CAWVANNYGYTF. The CDR3 DNA reads TGTGCCTGGGTCGCAAATAACTATGGCTACACCTTC.

V gene TRBV15 combines with J gene TRBJ1-2; no firm D call. Trimming took off 0 bases at V and 2 bases at J, with 7 bases between the two ends. Germline V gives CDR1 LNHNV, CDR2 YYDKDF (reference sequence). The CDR3 runs to 14 residues. CDR3 loop: CATSRELINYGYTF. The CDR3 nucleotides read TGTGCCACCAGCAGAGAGTTGATCAACTATGGCTACACCTTC. The variable domain in full, completed from reference TRBV15 and TRBJ1-2, reads DAMVIQNPRYQVTQFGKPVTLSCSQTLNHNVMYWYQQKSSQAPKLLFHYYDKDFNNEADTPDNFQSRRPNTSFCFLDIRSPGLGDTAMYLCATSRELINYGYTFGSGTRLTVV.

This clone has only one observation. One junction end does not reproduce the germline sequence, and a read error may be involved. The chain is built from TRBV6-5 and TRBJ2-1, with TRBD1 identical over 10 bases. CDR3 size: 15 residues. Germline loops: CDR1 MNHEY, CDR2 SVGAGI. Here the CDR3 reads CASSHSWTGGNEQFF. The CDR3, as DNA: TGTGCCAGCAGTCACTCGTGGACAGGGGGCAATGAGCAGTTCTTC.

The rearrangement joins TRBV9 to TRBJ2-5; 7 bases map to TRBD1. CDR3 length equals 15 residues. J gave up 3 bases and V 0 bases, and 5 bases lay outside the gene matches. Germline V gene lookup returns CDR1 SGDLS and CDR2 YYNGEE. CDR3 in DNA: TGTGCCAGCAGCGTAGGGGTAACAGGGGAAGAGACCCAGTACTTC. Protein: CASSVGVTGEETQYF.

V is TRBV6-1 and J is TRBJ2-2; 7 bases are a match to TRBD2. The CDR3 length is 15 residues. Germline CDR1 and CDR2: MNHNS and SASEGT. V was pared by 7 bases and J by 5 bases, with 10 bases of the junction left unmatched. CDR3 sequence reads: CASNVRLAATGELFF. CDR3 nucleotide sequence: TGTGCCAGCAACGTTCGTCTAGCGGCAACCGGGGAGCTGTTTTTT.

The chain carries TRBV30 and TRBJ1-5; 7 bases line up with TRBD1. The germline gives CDR1 GTSNPN, CDR2 SVGIG (reference sequence). The V and J ends lost 0 bases and 5 bases, in that order; junction bases with no gene match: 7. The CDR3 covers 15 residues. CDR3 loop: CAWSVGQPGDQPQHF. Written as DNA, the CDR3 is TGTGCCTGGAGTGTGGGACAGCCGGGGGATCAGCCCCAGCATTTT.

This clone ranks as medium-sized. This rearrangement joins TRBV4-2 to TRBJ2-7, with unresolved D. CDR1 and CDR2 from the germline V gene are LGHNA and YNFKEQ. This CDR3 region has 16 residues. V was pared by 0 bases and J by 0 bases, with 12 bases between. The CDR3 DNA follows: TGTGCCAGCAGCCAAGACAGGTCTAGGCCCTCCTACGAGCAGTACTTC. Translated: CASSQDRSRPSYEQYF.

The chain combines TRBV9 with TRBJ2-7; 11 bases match TRBD2. V lost 3 bases to trimming and J lost 2 bases; unmatched junction nucleotides: 7. From germline, CDR1 is SGDLS and CDR2 YYNGEE. CDR3 length: 16 residues. The CDR3 region has the DNA TGTGCCAGCAGCGCCTCGACTAGCGGGACCACCTACGAGCAGTACTTC. Its translation is CASSASTSGTTYEQYF.

V and J are TRBV19 and TRBJ2-1, with TRBD2 matching 8 bases. J lost 4 bases, V lost 2 bases, and 7 bases had no gene match. The CDR3 consists of 16 residues. Per the germline V gene, CDR1 is LNHDA and CDR2 is SQIVND (reference sequence). The CDR3 bases are TGTGCCAGTAGTATATATAGCGGGATCGCATACAATGAGCAGTTCTTC. It codes for CASSIYSGIAYNEQFF.

V is TRBV25-1 and J is TRBJ2-2, with D maybe TRBD1 (5 bases). CDR1 is MGHDK, CDR2 SYGVNS, per germline. The CDR3 sequence is 14 residues long. V lost 4 bases to trimming and J lost 2 bases, with 8 bases between them. CDR3 bases: TGTGCCAGCAGTGTCAGGGCTAACACCGGGGAGCTGTTTTTT. Its protein is CASSVRANTGELFF.

CDR3 coding DNA: TGTGCCAGCAGAGGACAGGCCTACGAGCAGTACTTC. This translates into CASRGQAYEQYF. V usage is TRBV6-6 and J usage is TRBJ2-7; 7 positions agree with TRBD1. The CDR3 runs 12 residues. CDR1 is MNHNY and CDR2 is SVGAGI in the germline V gene (reference sequence). Germline trimming cut 6 bases from V and 2 bases from J; bases unmatched to any gene: 1.

The J gene is TRBJ2-1, the V gene TRBV11-2; 8 bases are a match to TRBD2. Trimming removed 5 bases from V and 3 bases from J; junction bases left unmatched: 3. CDR3 size: 14 residues. CDR1 and CDR2 from the germline V gene are SGHAT and FQNNGV. The CDR3 region is CASSISGDYNEQFF. The CDR3 coding sequence is TGTGCCAGCAGCATTAGCGGGGACTACAATGAGCAGTTCTTC.

The chain is built from TRBV5-5 and TRBJ2-2; weak D call: TRBD1 (6 bases). Trimming took off 2 bases at V and 4 bases at J, with 12 bases between the two ends. Germline V lookup: CDR1 SGHKS, CDR2 YYEKEE (reference sequence). This CDR3 is 15 amino acids long. CDR3 amino acids: CASSFRGIGTGELFF. The CDR3 nucleotides read TGTGCCAGCAGCTTCAGGGGAATAGGCACCGGGGAGCTGTTTTTT.

The chain joins TRBV18 to TRBJ2-1, with D perhaps TRBD2 (6 bases). V lost 5 bases, J lost 0 bases, and 11 bases lay in between. Germline CDR1 reads KGHSH; CDR2 reads LQKENI. The CDR3 runs to 15 residues. DNA for the CDR3: TGTGCCAGCTCAAGGGGCGGGACCTCCTACAATGAGCAGTTCTTC. Its protein is CASSRGGTSYNEQFF.

The chain employs TRBV6-5 and TRBJ1-1; a weak D match, TRBD1 (6 bases). Germline V gene lookup returns CDR1 MNHEY and CDR2 SVGAGI. V was trimmed by 6 bases and J by 10 bases, leaving 18 bases between them. The CDR3 loop spans 13 amino acids. In DNA form, the CDR3 reads TGTGCCAGCAGCCGAAGTGGACAGCCCAGAGCTTTCTTT. It yields the protein CASSRSGQPRAFF.

This rearrangement joins TRBV6-5 to TRBJ2-7; TRBD2 aligns across 8 bases. Germline V CDR1 and CDR2: MNHEY, SVGAGI. Losses at the gene ends were 7 bases for V and 8 bases for J; bases not matched to a gene: 10. This CDR3 is 13 amino acids long. The CDR3 region has the DNA TGTGCCAGCACGGAGAGCGGGAGTAGGCAGCAGTACTTC. The encoded protein is CASTESGSRQQYF.

The V call is TRBV19, the J call TRBJ2-1; D tentatively fits TRBD1 or TRBD2 (5 bases each). Between the trimmed V and J ends, which lost 4 bases and 0 bases, there was a span of 13 bases. Per germline, CDR1 LNHDA and CDR2 SQIVND (reference sequence). The CDR3 sequence is 16 residues long. The CDR3 DNA sequence: TGTGCCAGTAGTAGAACCGCAGGGAGCTCCTACAATGAGCAGTTCTTC. It codes for CASSRTAGSSYNEQFF.

This chain links TRBV19 with TRBJ2-1, with unresolved D. In germline, CDR1 is LNHDA, CDR2 SQIVND (reference sequence). V dropped 3 bases and J dropped 0 bases, with 6 bases sitting between them. The length of the CDR3 is 14 residues. In nucleotides, the CDR3 is TGTGCCAGTAGTATGGCCGGCTCCTACAATGAGCAGTTCTTC. Translated, it gives CASSMAGSYNEQFF.

V is TRBV9 and J is TRBJ2-3; possible D gene TRBD2, 6 bases. The length of the CDR3 is 15 residues. Germline CDR1 SGDLS, CDR2 YYNGEE. V lost 0 bases and J lost 1, with 9 bases in between. The CDR3 DNA sequence: TGTGCCAGCAGCGTAGGGGGGGACCGCACAGATACGCAGTATTTT. Residues: CASSVGGDRTDTQYF.

This clone has more than one count but fewer than ten. The genes are TRBV10-3 and TRBJ2-2; possible D gene TRBD2, 6 bases. The CDR3 contains 12 residues. V lost 5 bases and J 5 bases, leaving 6 bases between the germline ends. CDR1 is ENHRY, CDR2 SYGVKD, per germline. The CDR3, as DNA: TGTGCCATCAGTCGGGAGACCGGGGAGCTGTTTTTT. Translation: CAISRETGELFF.

The chain couples TRBV11-2 to TRBJ2-1; no clear D gene. The V and J ends lost 3 bases and 5 bases respectively, with 8 bases between them. Per germline, CDR1 SGHAT and CDR2 FQNNGV. CDR3 length: 13 amino acids. CDR3 sequence: CASSFQPHNEQFF. The CDR3 nucleotides are TGTGCCAGCAGCTTTCAGCCCCACAATGAGCAGTTCTTC.

V usage is TRBV30 and J usage is TRBJ2-1; 12 bases map to TRBD2. Germline V gives CDR1 GTSNPN, CDR2 SVGIG (reference sequence). The trim removed 4 bases at V and 4 bases at J, leaving 5 bases unmatched. This CDR3 has 15 residues. The CDR3 sequence is CAWKSTSGRYNEQFF. The CDR3 DNA reads TGTGCCTGGAAGAGTACTAGCGGGAGGTACAATGAGCAGTTCTTC.

This chain links TRBV5-1 with TRBJ2-3, with no clear D. The V end was cut by 4 bases, the J end by 1 base, with 16 bases between. The CDR3 length is 16 residues. The germline V gene encodes CDR1 SGHRS and CDR2 YFSETQ. In nucleotides, the CDR3 is TGCGCCAGCAGCCCCCTCGGTAGGTTGGGCACAGATACGCAGTATTTT. Protein: CASSPLGRLGTDTQYF. The variable domain in full, with the rest retrieved from reference TRBV5-1 and TRBJ2-3, is KAGVTQTPRYLIKTRGQQVTLSCSPISGHRSVSWYQQTPGQGLQFLFEYFSETQRNKGNFPGRFSGRQFSNSRSEMNVSTLELGDSALYLCASSPLGRLGTDTQYFGPGTRLTVL.